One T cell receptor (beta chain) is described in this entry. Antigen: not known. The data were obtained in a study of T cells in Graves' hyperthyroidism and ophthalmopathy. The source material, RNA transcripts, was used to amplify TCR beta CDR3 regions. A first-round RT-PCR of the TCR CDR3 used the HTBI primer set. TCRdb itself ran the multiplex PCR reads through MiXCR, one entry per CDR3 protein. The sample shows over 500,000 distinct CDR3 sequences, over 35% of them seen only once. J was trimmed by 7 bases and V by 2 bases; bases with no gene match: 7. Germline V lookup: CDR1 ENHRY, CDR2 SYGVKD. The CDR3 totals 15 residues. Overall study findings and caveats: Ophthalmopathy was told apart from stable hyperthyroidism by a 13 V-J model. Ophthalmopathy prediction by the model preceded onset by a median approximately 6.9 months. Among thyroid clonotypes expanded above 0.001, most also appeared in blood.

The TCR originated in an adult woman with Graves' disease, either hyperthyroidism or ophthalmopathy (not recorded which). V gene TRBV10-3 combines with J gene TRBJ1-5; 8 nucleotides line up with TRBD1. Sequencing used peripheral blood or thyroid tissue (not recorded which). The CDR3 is CAISERAGGGQPQHF. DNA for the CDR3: TGTGCCATCAGTGAGAGGGCAGGGGGCGGACAGCCCCAGCATTTT.